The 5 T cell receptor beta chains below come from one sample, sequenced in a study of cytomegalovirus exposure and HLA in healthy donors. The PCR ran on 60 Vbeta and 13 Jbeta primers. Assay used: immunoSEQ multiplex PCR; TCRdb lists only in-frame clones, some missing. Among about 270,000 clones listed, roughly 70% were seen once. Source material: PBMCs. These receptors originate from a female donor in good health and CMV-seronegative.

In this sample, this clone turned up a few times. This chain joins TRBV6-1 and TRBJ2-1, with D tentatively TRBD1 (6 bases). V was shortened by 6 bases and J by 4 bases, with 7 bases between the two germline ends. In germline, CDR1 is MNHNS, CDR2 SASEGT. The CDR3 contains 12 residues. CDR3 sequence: CASRQGYNEQFF. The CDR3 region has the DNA TGTGCCAGCAGACAGGGTTACAATGAGCAGTTCTTC.

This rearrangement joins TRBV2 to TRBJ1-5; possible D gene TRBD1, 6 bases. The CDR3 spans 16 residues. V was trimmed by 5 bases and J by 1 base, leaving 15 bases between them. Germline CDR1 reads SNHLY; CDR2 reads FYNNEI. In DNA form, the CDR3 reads TGTGCCAGCAGTTATAACAGGGAAATAAGCAATCAGCCCCAGCATTTT. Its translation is CASSYNREISNQPQHF.

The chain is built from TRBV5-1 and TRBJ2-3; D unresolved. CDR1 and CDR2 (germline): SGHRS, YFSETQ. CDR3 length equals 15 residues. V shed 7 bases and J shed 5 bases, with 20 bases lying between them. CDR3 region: CASSPGPQELDTQYF. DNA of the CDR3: TGCGCCAGCTCACCGGGTCCCCAAGAGTTAGATACGCAGTATTTT.

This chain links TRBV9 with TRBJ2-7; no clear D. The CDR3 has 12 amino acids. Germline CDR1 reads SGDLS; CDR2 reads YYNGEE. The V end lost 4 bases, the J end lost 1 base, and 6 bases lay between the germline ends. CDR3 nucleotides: TGTGCCAGCAGCCCTAATTCCTACGAGCAGTACTTC. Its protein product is CASSPNSYEQYF.

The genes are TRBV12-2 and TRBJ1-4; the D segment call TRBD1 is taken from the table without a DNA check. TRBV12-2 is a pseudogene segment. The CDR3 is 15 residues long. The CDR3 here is CASRLGTDRVRKLFF. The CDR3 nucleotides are TGTGCAAGTCGCTTAGGGACGGACAGGGTCCGAAAACTGTTTTTT.